The source of this T cell receptor (beta chain) is a study of T cells in Graves' hyperthyroidism and ophthalmopathy. The CDR3 consists of 16 residues. V dropped 5 bases and J dropped 3 bases, with 20 bases sitting between them. CDR1 is SGHAT and CDR2 is FQNNGV in the germline V gene. The TCR beta CDR3 regions underwent amplification using RNA transcripts as the source. The primer set for the first-round RT-PCR of the TCR CDR3 was HTBI. TCRdb independently ran MiXCR on the multiplex PCR reads; one entry per CDR3 protein. The sample has hundreds of thousands of distinct CDR3 sequences, roughly 14% seen once. Ten or more counts support this clonotype.

The receptor was derived from a man aged 18 to 30 with Graves' ophthalmopathy. The sample taken for sequencing was blood. The chain is built from TRBV11-2 and TRBJ2-7; D gene ambiguous. The CDR3, as DNA: TGTGCCAGCAGCCCTGTTTCGGGCCCCAAGATCTACGAGCAGTACTTC. As protein: CASSPVSGPKIYEQYF. Using reference TRBV11-2 and TRBJ2-7 for the parts outside the CDR3, the full variable domain is EAGVAQSPRYKIIEKRQSVAFWCNPISGHATLYWYQQILGQGPKLLIQFQNNGVVDDSQLPKDRFSAERLKGVDSTLKIQPAKLEDSAVYLCASSPVSGPKIYEQYFGPGTRLTVT.